This entry concerns a single T cell receptor beta chain. Its antigen is unidentified. Naivety among CD8 cells was defined by CD45RO negativity and positive CCR7 selection, thereby excluding terminally differentiated effector memory CD45RA+ cells. At a deep level, the assay was run. Assay used: immunoSEQ multiplex PCR; TCRdb lists only in-frame clones, some missing. Of around 2,100,000 clones in the sample, less than 95% were seen once. Germline loops: CDR1 MNHNS, CDR2 SASEGT. CDR3 length equals 15 residues. The V gene lost 2 bases and the J gene lost 3 bases, with 12 bases spanning the gap. This entry is derived from a study of shared clonotypes between healthy human individuals. Across the study: A couple of women and a few men aged 18 to 49 made up the donors. Three plates were used per donor for CD4 naive, three for CD4 memory, two for CD8 naive and one for CD8 memory. Study conclusions and caveats: Researchers sampled only blood; tissue repertoires likely differ.

V gene TRBV6-1 combines with J gene TRBJ2-3, with D tentatively TRBD1 (6 bases). This clonotype was obtained from a man aged 18 to 30 in good health. Sequencing input: naive CD8+ T cells sorted from blood. The chain's CDR3 is CASSEMVQGTDTQYF. CDR3 coding DNA: TGTGCCAGCAGTGAAATGGTACAGGGAACAGATACGCAGTATTTT.